A single sample gave rise to the 24 T cell receptor beta chains below, sequenced in a study of T cell repertoires and HLA-DP antigens. Some clones are missing from TCRdb's copy, which holds only in-frame ones; the method was immunoSEQ multiplex PCR. The sample yields 90,000 to 130,000 clones, 80% to 95% seen once. The antigens for these receptors are not known. The sample was CD4+ T cells from PBMCs. All receptors come from a woman between 18 and 29 years old in good health and CMV-seronegative.

The chain employs TRBV5-8 and TRBJ2-5, with 9 bases that match TRBD2. Germline CDR1 and CDR2: SGHTS and YDEGEE. The J segment lost 0 bases and the V segment lost 1 base, leaving 4 bases of the junction unmatched. The length of the CDR3 is 16 residues. CDR3 sequence: CASSLSSGIYQETQYF. CDR3 nucleotide sequence: TGTGCCAGCAGCTTGTCTAGCGGGATATACCAAGAGACCCAGTACTTC.

The chain employs TRBV10-1 and TRBJ2-4; D gene ambiguous. CDR1 WNHNN and CDR2 SYGVQD come from the germline V gene (reference sequence). The CDR3 extends over 8 amino acids. Trimming took off 10 bases at V and 5 bases at J, with 0 bases between the two ends. Written as DNA, the CDR3 is TGCGCCAAAAACATTCAGTACTTC. The encoded protein is CAKNIQYF.

This chain connects TRBV6-6 to TRBJ1-2; D remains unclear. Germline V gene data show CDR1 as MNHNY and CDR2 as SVGAGI (reference sequence). CDR3 length: 15 residues. V was pared by 0 bases and J by 0 bases, with 8 bases between. The chain's CDR3 is CASSYSGIANYGYTF. The CDR3 DNA reads as TGTGCCAGCAGTTACTCGGGTATAGCTAACTATGGCTACACCTTC.

The chain joins TRBV6-1 to TRBJ2-7; 7 nucleotides line up with TRBD1. CDR1 is MNHNS, CDR2 SASEGT, per germline. After removal of 6 bases from V and 3 bases from J, the junction contained 11 bases not matched to a gene. The CDR3 spans 15 residues. The CDR3 here is CASRTLGQPFYEQYF. CDR3 coding DNA: TGTGCCAGCAGGACCCTGGGACAGCCCTTCTACGAGCAGTACTTC.

V gene TRBV18 combines with J gene TRBJ1-5, with D tentatively TRBD1 (5 bases). Germline loops: CDR1 KGHSH, CDR2 LQKENI. The CDR3 contains 15 residues. The germline V and J ends were trimmed by 2 bases and 5 bases, with 13 bases remaining between them. CDR3 nucleotide sequence: TGTGCCAGCTCACCAGTTTCAGGGTTGGATCAGCCCCAGCATTTT. Encoded protein: CASSPVSGLDQPQHF.

This clone came up a few times. This chain links TRBV6-5 with TRBJ1-2; D not resolved. The CDR3 totals 15 residues. V gave up 6 bases and J gave up 1 base, with 15 bases separating them. Germline CDR1 reads MNHEY; CDR2 reads SVGAGI. The CDR3 DNA is TGTGCCAGCAGCCTCTCACCGGGAGATAACTATGGCTACACCTTC. The encoded protein is CASSLSPGDNYGYTF.

The chain is built from TRBV6-5 and TRBJ1-6; 8 bases are shared with TRBD1. Germline CDR1 and CDR2: MNHEY and SVGAGI. Germline trimming cut 10 bases from V and 7 bases from J; bases unmatched to any gene: 6. This CDR3 contains 13 residues. CDR3 residues: CATLRDRNSPLHF. The CDR3 DNA reads TGTGCCACCCTCCGGGACAGGAATTCACCCCTCCACTTT.

The genes are TRBV7-2 and TRBJ1-1, with D perhaps matching TRBD1 (5 bases). The CDR3 is 13 residues long. Between the trimmed V and J ends, which lost 3 bases and 0 bases, there was a span of 5 bases. CDR1 is SGHTA, CDR2 FQGNSA, per germline. CDR3 DNA sequence: TGTGCCAGCAGCTTGACAGTGAACACTGAAGCTTTCTTT. It specifies CASSLTVNTEAFF.

With respect to this clone: The same CDR3 is also encoded by other DNA sequences in this sample. The chain carries TRBV5-6 and TRBJ2-5, with D perhaps TRBD1 (6 bases). This CDR3 contains 13 residues. CDR1 and CDR2 from the germline V gene are SGHDT and YYEEEE. V lost 2 bases to trimming and J lost 5 bases, with 10 bases between them. The CDR3 loop is CASSLSGVETQYF. For the CDR3, the DNA is TGTGCCAGCAGCTTATCAGGGGTTGAGACCCAGTACTTC.

V usage is TRBV19 and J usage is TRBJ2-2; D is possibly TRBD2 (5 bases). The germline V gene encodes CDR1 LNHDA and CDR2 SQIVND (reference sequence). V was trimmed by 6 bases and J by 0 bases, leaving 11 bases between them. The CDR3 consists of 15 residues. CDR3 DNA sequence: TGTGCCAGTAGAAAAGCCGGGACGAACACCGGGGAGCTGTTTTTT. It encodes CASRKAGTNTGELFF.

V gene TRBV5-6 combines with J gene TRBJ2-5; 10 bases are shared with TRBD2. Germline V gene sequence: CDR1 SGHDT, CDR2 YYEEEE. The CDR3 runs to 17 residues. V gave up 0 bases and J gave up 5 bases; unmatched junction bases: 10. The DNA of the CDR3 is TGTGCCAGCAGCTTGGCCCCGAGCGGGGGGGCCCGGGAGACCCAGTACTTC. Protein product: CASSLAPSGGARETQYF.

The chain recombines TRBV5-1 with TRBJ2-7, with D perhaps TRBD1 (5 bases). V was clipped by 0 bases and J by 0 bases, with 10 bases between them. Per the germline V gene, CDR1 is SGHRS and CDR2 is YFSETQ. This CDR3 contains 15 residues. The DNA of the CDR3 is TGCGCCAGCAGCTTGGGGGGCCCAAGCTCCTACGAGCAGTACTTC. This translates into CASSLGGPSSYEQYF.

The chain is built from TRBV5-4 and TRBJ2-7; D remains unclear. CDR3 size: 14 residues. The V and J ends lost 0 bases and 3 bases respectively, with 10 bases between them. CDR1 SGHNT and CDR2 YYREEE come from the germline V gene (reference sequence). The CDR3 loop reads CASSLVSAGYEQYF. The CDR3 DNA reads TGTGCCAGCAGCTTGGTCTCGGCAGGCTACGAGCAGTACTTC.

The chain recombines TRBV6-5 with TRBJ1-2; D is perhaps TRBD1 (6 bases). Per germline, CDR1 MNHEY and CDR2 SVGAGI. CDR3 length: 11 amino acids. The V and J ends lost 9 bases and 5 bases respectively, with 10 bases between them. The CDR3 here is CASQGGYGYTF. CDR3 nucleotides: TGTGCCAGTCAAGGGGGTTATGGCTACACCTTC.

The chain couples TRBV30 to TRBJ2-1; tentatively, D is TRBD1 (7 bases). CDR3 length equals 15 residues. Germline assignment: CDR1 GTSNPN and CDR2 SVGIG (reference sequence). Trimming shortened V by 0 bases and J by 7 bases, and 16 bases separated the two germline ends. In DNA form, the CDR3 reads TGTGCCTGGAGTGTACGGGGCAGGGGGAGGAATGAGCAGTTCTTC. Translated: CAWSVRGRGRNEQFF. The variable domain in full, with the rest retrieved from reference TRBV30 and TRBJ2-1, is SQTIHQWPATLVQPVGSPLSLECTVEGTSNPNLYWYRQAAGRGLQLLFYSVGIGQISSEVPQNLSASRPQDRQFILSSKKLLLSDSGFYLCAWSVRGRGRNEQFFGPGTRLTVL.

V gene TRBV28 combines with J gene TRBJ1-2, with D hard to call. Germline assignment: CDR1 MDHEN and CDR2 SYDVKM. Trimming stripped 5 bases from V and 4 bases from J, with 17 bases between. The CDR3 totals 15 residues. This CDR3 is CASSLTQPSSYGYTF. The CDR3 DNA reads as TGTGCCAGCAGTCTCACCCAGCCGAGCAGCTATGGCTACACCTTC.

The chain carries TRBV27 and TRBJ1-2; perhaps TRBD1 as D (6 bases). V was cut by 7 bases and J by 8 bases, with 20 bases left in between. Germline V gene data show CDR1 as MNHEY and CDR2 as SMNVEV (reference sequence). The CDR3 is 14 residues long. The CDR3 protein is CASTQRGSPAGYTF. CDR3 nucleotide sequence: TGTGCCAGCACGCAGAGGGGGTCACCGGCCGGCTACACCTTC.

The chain links TRBV7-2 to TRBJ1-2; no clear D gene. Trimming removed 7 bases at V and 4 bases at J, with 16 bases between. Looked up from germline, CDR1 is SGHTA and CDR2 is FQGNSA. CDR3 size: 14 residues. The CDR3 coding sequence is TGTGCCAGCACCCCGGGGAGGGCTCCCTATGGCTACACCTTC. This sequence encodes CASTPGRAPYGYTF.

The rearrangement uses TRBV11-3 and TRBJ2-3; D not resolved. The length of the CDR3 is 13 residues. Germline values: CDR1 SGHNT, CDR2 YENEEA. V gave up 0 bases and J gave up 1 base, with 2 bases separating them. The CDR3 region has the DNA TGTGCCAGCAGCTTAGACGGCACAGATACGCAGTATTTT. Amino acid sequence: CASSLDGTDTQYF.

This clone occurred once. The CDR3 reads CASSQAASNEKLFF. As DNA, the CDR3 is TGTGCCAGCAGCCAAGCGGCCTCTAATGAAAAACTGTTTTTT. This chain connects TRBV4-2 to TRBJ1-4; D unresolved. Deletions cut 1 base from V and 3 bases from J, with 6 bases between. Germline assignment: CDR1 LGHNA and CDR2 YNFKEQ. CDR3 size: 14 residues.

The J gene is TRBJ1-2, the V gene TRBV7-2, with 11 bases aligning to TRBD1. Germline V gives CDR1 SGHTA, CDR2 FQGNSA. The length of the CDR3 is 14 residues. V was clipped by 3 bases and J by 8 bases; unmatched bases: 5. The CDR3 coding sequence is TGTGCCAGCAGCTTGGGGACAGGGGGAAACGGCTACACCTTC. This encodes CASSLGTGGNGYTF.

This chain links TRBV2 with TRBJ2-5; D might be TRBD1 (6 bases). The CDR3 extends over 20 amino acids. Between the trimmed V and J ends, which lost 0 bases and 5 bases, there was a span of 28 bases. Germline CDR1 and CDR2: SNHLY and FYNNEI. The DNA of the CDR3 is TGTGCCAGCAGTGAAGCAAGGTTTGGAGACAGGTCCCCCAGCTCCGAGACCCAGTACTTC. Encoded protein: CASSEARFGDRSPSSETQYF.

The chain links TRBV5-1 to TRBJ1-6; D ambiguous. The CDR3 is made up of 18 amino acids. CDR1 is SGHRS and CDR2 is YFSETQ in the germline V gene. Trimming stripped 3 bases from V and 4 bases from J, with 20 bases between. CDR3 amino acids: CASSSVSGQSVYNSPLHF. In DNA form, the CDR3 reads TGCGCCAGCAGCTCGGTCAGTGGGCAGAGTGTTTATAATTCACCCCTCCACTTT.

The chain links TRBV2 to TRBJ2-5, with D tentatively TRBD2 (6 bases). The CDR3 is made up of 14 amino acids. Germline loops: CDR1 SNHLY, CDR2 FYNNEI. Trimming took 5 bases from V and 5 from J, leaving 15 bases between them. This chain's CDR3 is CASSRDLPSETQYF. CDR3 in DNA: TGTGCCAGCAGTCGGGACTTACCCAGCGAGACCCAGTACTTC.